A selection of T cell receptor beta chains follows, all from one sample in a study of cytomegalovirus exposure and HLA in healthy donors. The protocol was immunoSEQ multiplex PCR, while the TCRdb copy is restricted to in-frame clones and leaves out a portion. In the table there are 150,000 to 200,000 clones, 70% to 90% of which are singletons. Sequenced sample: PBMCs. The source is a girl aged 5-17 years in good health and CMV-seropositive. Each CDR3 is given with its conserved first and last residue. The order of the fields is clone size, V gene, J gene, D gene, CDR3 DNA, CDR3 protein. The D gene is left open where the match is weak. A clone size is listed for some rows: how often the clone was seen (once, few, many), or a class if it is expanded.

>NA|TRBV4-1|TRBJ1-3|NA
TGCGCCAGCAGCCAAGATAAGAGATCTGGAAACACCATATATTTT
CASSQDKRSGNTIYF
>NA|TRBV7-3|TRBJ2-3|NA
TGTGCCAGCAGCTCACTGGGGCTCTCTAGCACAGATACGCAGTATTTT
CASSSLGLSSTDTQYF
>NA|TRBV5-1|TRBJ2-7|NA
TGCGCCAGCAGCTCCCGCGCATCCTACGAGCAGTACTTC
CASSSRASYEQYF
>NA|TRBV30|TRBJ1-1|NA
TGTGCCTGGACACAGGGCGGGGGCACTGAAGCTTTCTTT
CAWTQGGGTEAFF
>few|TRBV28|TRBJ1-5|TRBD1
TGTGCCAGCACTCATAGACAGGGGGTAAATCAGCCCCAGCATTTT
CASTHRQGVNQPQHF
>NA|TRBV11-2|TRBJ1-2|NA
TGTGCCAGCAGCTTAGAAAGGGGAACCTACTATGGCTACACCTTC
CASSLERGTYYGYTF
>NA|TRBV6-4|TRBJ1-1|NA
TGTGCCAGCAGCCCGGGACACTCGAACACTGAAGCTTTCTTT
CASSPGHSNTEAFF
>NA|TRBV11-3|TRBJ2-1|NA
TGTGCCAGCAGCTTCCGAGTGGGGGGGGCCGGTTATGAGCAGTTCTTC
CASSFRVGGAGYEQFF
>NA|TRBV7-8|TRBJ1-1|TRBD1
TGTGCCAGCAGCTTCAGCATCGGGACAGGGGACACTGAAGCTTTCTTT
CASSFSIGTGDTEAFF
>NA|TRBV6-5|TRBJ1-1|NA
TGTGCCAGCAGTTACTCGGGCAGGCCCGGCACTGAAGCTTTCTTT
CASSYSGRPGTEAFF
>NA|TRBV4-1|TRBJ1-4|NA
TGCGCCAGCAGCCAAGGGGCATACCGCTTAAATGAAAAACTGTTTTTT
CASSQGAYRLNEKLFF
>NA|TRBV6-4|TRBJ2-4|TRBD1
TGTGCCAGCAGTGGGACAGGACTAGCCAAAAACATTCAGTACTTC
CASSGTGLAKNIQYF
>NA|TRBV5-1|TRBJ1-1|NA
TGCGCCAGCAGCTATCGGGACACTGAAGCTTTCTTT
CASSYRDTEAFF
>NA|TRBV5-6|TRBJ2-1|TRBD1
TGTGCCAGCAGCTTGGCCAATAGACAGGGGTTAAATGAGCAGTTCTTC
CASSLANRQGLNEQFF
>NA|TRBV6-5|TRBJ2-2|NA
TGTGCCAGCAGTTACCCCTCCGGGGAGCTGTTTTTT
CASSYPSGELFF
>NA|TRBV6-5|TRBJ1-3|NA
TGTGCCAGCAGAAGCCAGCGGGGGGGAGGAAACACCATATATTTT
CASRSQRGGGNTIYF
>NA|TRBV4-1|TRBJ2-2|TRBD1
TGCGCCAGCAGCCAGACAGGGGACACCGGGGAGCTGTTTTTT
CASSQTGDTGELFF
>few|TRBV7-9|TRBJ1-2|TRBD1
TGTGCCAGCAGGGCCGGGACAGGGGATGGCTACACCTTC
CASRAGTGDGYTF
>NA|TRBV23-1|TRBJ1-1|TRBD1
TGCGCCAGCAGTCAATCGGGGAGGGGACAGGGGGCGGAAACTGAAGCTTTCTTT
CASSQSGRGQGAETEAFF
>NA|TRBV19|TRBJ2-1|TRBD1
TGTGCCAGTACCCTACAGGGGGCCAGGAGGAGCCCAGTCTTC
CASTLQGARRSPVF
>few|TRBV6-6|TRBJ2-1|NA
TGTGCCAGCAGTTACTCGAGCACCCCCTATGAGCAGTTCTTC
CASSYSSTPYEQFF
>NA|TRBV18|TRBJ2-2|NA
TGTGCCAGCTCACCTCGGGAAACCGGGGAGCTGTTTTTT
CASSPRETGELFF
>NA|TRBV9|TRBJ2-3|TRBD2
TGTGCCAGCAGCGTAGATAGCGGGACTAGCACAGATACGCAGTATTTT
CASSVDSGTSTDTQYF
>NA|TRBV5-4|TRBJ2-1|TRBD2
TGTGCCAGCAACAGGGCGGGGGGCCACAATGAGCAGTTCTTC
CASNRAGGHNEQFF
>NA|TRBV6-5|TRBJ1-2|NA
TGTGCCAGCAGTGAATTGCAGGGCAATGGCTACACCTTC
CASSELQGNGYTF
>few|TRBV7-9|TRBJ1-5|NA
TGTGCCAGCACCGTTGCGGGGGGGCGTCAGCCCCAGCATTTT
CASTVAGGRQPQHF
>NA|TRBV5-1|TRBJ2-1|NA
TGCGCCAGCAGCCGGTCCGGGGACTCCTACAATGAGCAGTTCTTC
CASSRSGDSYNEQFF
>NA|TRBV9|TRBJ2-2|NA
TGTGCCAGCAGCGTTCTGTCTAACACCGGGGAGCTGTTTTTT
CASSVLSNTGELFF
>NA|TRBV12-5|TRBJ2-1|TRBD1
TGTGCTAGTGGTTTGGTGACATCCGGGACAGGGAAAAATGAGCAGTTCTTC
CASGLVTSGTGKNEQFF
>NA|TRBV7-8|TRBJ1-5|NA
TGTGCCAGCAGCCGCGAACGGGGGGATCAGCCCCAGCATTTT
CASSRERGDQPQHF
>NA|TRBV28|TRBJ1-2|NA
TGTGCCAGCAGTCCGGGAAACTATGGCTACACCTTC
CASSPGNYGYTF
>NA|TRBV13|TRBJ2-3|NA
TGTGCCAGCAGCTTAGATTCTACAGATACGCAGTATTTT
CASSLDSTDTQYF
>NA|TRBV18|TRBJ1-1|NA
TGTGCCAGCTCACCGAAACGACAGAATGAAGCTTTCTTT
CASSPKRQNEAFF
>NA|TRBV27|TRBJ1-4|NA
TGTGCCAGCAGTTTTTTTTCCCCCTCCTTTCAAGCAACAACTAATGAAAAACTGTTTTTT
CASSFFSPSFQATTNEKLFF
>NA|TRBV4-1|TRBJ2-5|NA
TGCGCCAGCAGCCAAAGAGTCTTCCCGGGGGTTCAAGAGACCCAGTACTTC
CASSQRVFPGVQETQYF
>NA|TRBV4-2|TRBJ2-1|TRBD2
TGTGCCAGCAGCCAGCCGGTACGTCGGGGACTAGCGTCTTTTGAGCAGTTCTTC
CASSQPVRRGLASFEQFF
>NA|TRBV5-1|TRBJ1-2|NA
TGCGCCAGCAGCTTGGAGCCAGGGCATTCCTATGGCTACACCTTC
CASSLEPGHSYGYTF
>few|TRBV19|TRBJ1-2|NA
TGTGCCAGTAGTTTCTATAACACCGTGGGCGGCTACACCTTC
CASSFYNTVGGYTF
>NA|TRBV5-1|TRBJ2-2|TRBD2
TGCGCCTTACGGGGTAATGGGCGGGGGACTACGAACACCGGGGAGCTGTTTTTT
CALRGNGRGTTNTGELFF
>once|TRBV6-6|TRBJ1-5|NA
TGTGCCAGCAGTAGACGACATAACAGTAGCAATCAGCCCCAGCATTTT
CASSRRHNSSNQPQHF
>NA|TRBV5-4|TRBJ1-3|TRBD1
TGTGCCAGCAGCAGACAGGGATACTCTGGAAACACCATATATTTT
CASSRQGYSGNTIYF
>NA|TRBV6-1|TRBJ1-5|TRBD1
TGTGCCAGCAGTGAACGGGCAGGGGGTCAGCCCCAGCATTTT
CASSERAGGQPQHF
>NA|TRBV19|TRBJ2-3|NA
TGTGCCAGTAGTATGTTTGGGGGCCCCACAGATACGCAGTATTTT
CASSMFGGPTDTQYF
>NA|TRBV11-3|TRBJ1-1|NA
TGTGCCAGCAGCTTGAGAGGGGGTCGCGCTGAAGCTTTCTTT
CASSLRGGRAEAFF
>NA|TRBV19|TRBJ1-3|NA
TGTGCCAGTAGTAGCCAGGACTCTGGAAACACCATATATTTT
CASSSQDSGNTIYF
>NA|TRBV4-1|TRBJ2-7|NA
TGCGCCAGCAGCCAAGATCTATCGGGTTACGAGCAGTACTTC
CASSQDLSGYEQYF
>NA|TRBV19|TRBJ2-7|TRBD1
TGTGCCAACCCGACAGGGAATATCGAGCAGTACTTC
CANPTGNIEQYF
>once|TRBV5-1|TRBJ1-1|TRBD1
TGCGCCAGCAGCTTAGACAGGGGGCTTGAAGCTTTCTTT
CASSLDRGLEAFF
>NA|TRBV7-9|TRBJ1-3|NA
TGTGCCAGCAGCTTAGAGAGGGTAGCCTCTGGAAACACCATATATTTT
CASSLERVASGNTIYF
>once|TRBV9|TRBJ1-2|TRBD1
TGTGCCAGCAGCCCCCGCGACAGGGTATCGAGCGGCTACACCTTC
CASSPRDRVSSGYTF
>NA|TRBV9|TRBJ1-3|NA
TGTGCCGGCAGCGTAGAAGGAGCCTCTGGAAACACCATATATTTT
CAGSVEGASGNTIYF
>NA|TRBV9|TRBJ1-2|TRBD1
TGTGCCAGCAGCGTAGTTCCGGACAGGAGCACGGGAGGCTACACCTTC
CASSVVPDRSTGGYTF
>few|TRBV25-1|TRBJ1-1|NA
TGTGCCAGCAGTTTTAAGGGGGGAGGGACTGAAGCTTTCTTT
CASSFKGGGTEAFF